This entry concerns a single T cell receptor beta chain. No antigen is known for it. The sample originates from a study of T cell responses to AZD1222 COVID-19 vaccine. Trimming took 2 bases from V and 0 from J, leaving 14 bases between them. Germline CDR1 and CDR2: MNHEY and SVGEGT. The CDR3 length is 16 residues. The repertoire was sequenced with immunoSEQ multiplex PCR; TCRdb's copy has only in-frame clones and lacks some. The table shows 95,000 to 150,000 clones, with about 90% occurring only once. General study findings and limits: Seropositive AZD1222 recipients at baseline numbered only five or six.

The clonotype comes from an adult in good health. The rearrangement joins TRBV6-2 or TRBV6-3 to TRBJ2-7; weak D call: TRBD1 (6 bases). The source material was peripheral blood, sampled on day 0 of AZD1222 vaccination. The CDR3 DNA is TGTGCCAGCAGTTACCCGGGCAGGGGCCGCTCCTACGAGCAGTACTTC. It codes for CASSYPGRGRSYEQYF.